The 16 T cell receptor beta chains listed next were all sequenced from one sample in a study of CD8+ T cells in alopecia areata. Sequencing used cDNA as its template, made by extracting RNA and reverse transcribing it. Some clones are missing from TCRdb's copy, which holds only in-frame ones; the method was immunoSEQ multiplex PCR. Of a few hundred thousand clones in the sample, about two fifths were seen once. This sample's treatment: oral pan-JAK inhibitor, 5-10 mg twice daily. The sequencing here drew on CD4+ T cells sorted from blood, taken around week 30, from a patient treated with tofacitinib. Receptors originate from a human donor with alopecia areata.

This clone occurred a few times. The rearrangement joins TRBV2 to TRBJ2-3; D remains ambiguous. Germline CDR1 SNHLY, CDR2 FYNNEI. The CDR3 sequence is 11 residues long. Trimming cost V 5 bases and J 4 bases, with 4 bases left between them. As DNA, the CDR3 is TGTGCCAGCAGTCCCGCAGATACGCAGTATTTT. This codes for CASSPADTQYF.

The chain combines TRBV5-1 with TRBJ2-7; 8 positions agree with TRBD1. Trimming cost V 0 bases and J 5 bases; bases outside gene matches: 7. The V gene's germline CDR1 is SGHRS and CDR2 YFSETQ. The CDR3 covers 15 residues. The CDR3 loop is CASSLDRTGFDEQYF. As DNA, the CDR3 is TGCGCCAGCAGCTTGGATAGGACAGGGTTCGACGAGCAGTACTTC.

This sequence joins TRBV27 and TRBJ1-2, with a weak D call TRBD1 (6 bases). The V gene's germline CDR1 is MNHEY and CDR2 SMNVEV (reference sequence). This CDR3 is built from 16 residues. V was clipped by 2 bases and J by 4 bases, with 17 bases between them. In DNA, the CDR3 is TGTGCCAGCAGTTTAAATGGCAGGGGAAGGAGCTATGGCTACACCTTC. This gives the protein CASSLNGRGRSYGYTF.

This clone was observed a few times. DNA for the CDR3: TGCGCCAGCAGCCGGGGGGAAGCGGGAGGGGCCGTCTACGAGCAGTACTTC. Translating gives CASSRGEAGGAVYEQYF. The chain employs TRBV5-1 and TRBJ2-7; 10 bases are shared with TRBD2. This CDR3 spans 17 amino acids. Germline V lookup: CDR1 SGHRS, CDR2 YFSETQ. V shed 4 bases and J 3 bases; nucleotides not matched to a gene: 13.

This chain joins TRBV29-1 and TRBJ1-1, with D perhaps TRBD1 (6 bases). V gave up 0 bases and J gave up 1 base, with 18 bases separating them. Germline V gene data show CDR1 as SQVTM and CDR2 as ANQGSEA. The length of the CDR3 is 17 residues. CDR3 protein: CSVEDLYVRTANTEAFF. The DNA of the CDR3 is TGCAGCGTTGAAGATCTATATGTACGGACAGCGAACACTGAAGCTTTCTTT.

This clone turned up a few times. The chain employs TRBV5-4 and TRBJ2-2, with a tentative D call TRBD2 (7 bases). The germline V and J ends were trimmed by 4 bases and 8 bases, with 24 bases remaining between them. There are 17 residues in the CDR3. CDR1 and CDR2 from the germline V gene are SGHNT and YYREEE (reference sequence). DNA for the CDR3: TGTGCCAGCAGCCCAACGCGGGGGCTTTTGGTTTCTGGGGAGCTGTTTTTT. As protein: CASSPTRGLLVSGELFF.

V and J are TRBV15 and TRBJ1-2, with a weak D call TRBD1 (6 bases). CDR1 and CDR2 from the germline V gene are LNHNV and YYDKDF (reference sequence). The CDR3 runs 16 residues. Deletions cut 5 bases from V and 1 base from J, with 17 bases between. The CDR3 reads CATSPSTGSDNYGYTF. The DNA of the CDR3 is TGTGCCACCAGCCCCTCCACAGGGTCCGATAACTATGGCTACACCTTC.

The chain joins TRBV6-1 to TRBJ1-2; 9 nucleotides match TRBD1. In germline, CDR1 is MNHNS, CDR2 SASEGT. The CDR3 covers 17 residues. V lost 4 bases, J lost 3 bases, and 12 bases stayed unmatched. CDR3 loop: CASSVRSRGQGHYGYTF. The CDR3 DNA is TGTGCCAGCAGTGTGAGGTCAAGAGGACAGGGGCACTATGGCTACACCTTC.

This clone was found a few times. The chain uses TRBV19 and TRBJ2-5; TRBD1 or TRBD2 may be the D gene (5 bases each). Trimming left V 6 bases short and J 5 bases short, with 19 bases between. The CDR3 has 15 residues. Germline V gene lookup returns CDR1 LNHDA and CDR2 SQIVND (reference sequence). CDR3 sequence (DNA): TGTGCCAGTAGAGCTCCCGGACAACGAGGGGAGACCCAGTACTTC. Translating gives CASRAPGQRGETQYF.

The V gene is TRBV29-1, the J gene TRBJ2-2, with 7 bases matching TRBD1. This CDR3 has 14 residues. The V gene's germline CDR1 is SQVTM and CDR2 ANQGSEA. J gave up 3 bases and V 4 bases, and 5 bases lay outside the gene matches. The CDR3 here is CSVARGPDTGELFF. The CDR3 nucleotides are TGCAGCGTTGCAAGGGGGCCGGACACCGGGGAGCTGTTTTTT.

This clone was seen only a few times. DNA of the CDR3: TGTGCCAGCAGTGGCCCCGGGACAGGGGGCGCTGAGCAGTTCTTC. Its translation is CASSGPGTGGAEQFF. This chain links TRBV6-1 with TRBJ2-1, with TRBD1 matching over 12 bases. This CDR3 has 15 amino acids. V trimming: 4 bases; J trimming: 9 bases; junction bases outside the gene matches: 7. Looked up from germline, CDR1 is MNHNS and CDR2 is SASEGT.

This clone was counted a few times. The rearrangement links TRBV5-5 to TRBJ2-7, with D possibly being TRBD2 (5 bases). Trimming shortened V by 2 bases and J by 0 bases, and 15 bases separated the two germline ends. Germline V gene data show CDR1 as SGHKS and CDR2 as YYEKEE (reference sequence). This CDR3 comprises 16 residues. In nucleotides, the CDR3 is TGTGCCAGCAGCTTAGGGCGGGCCGGGCTCTCCTACGAGCAGTACTTC. It is translated as CASSLGRAGLSYEQYF.

The chain has TRBV7-2 and TRBJ2-1, with 14 bases fitting TRBD2. This CDR3 region has 15 residues. From germline, CDR1 is SGHTA and CDR2 FQGNSA. Trimming at V came to 2 bases and at J to 15 bases, leaving 9 bases not matched to a gene. The CDR3 nucleotides are TGTGCCAGCAGCTTAATGACTAGCGGGAGGGTTGCGCCGTTCTTC. Protein sequence: CASSLMTSGRVAPFF.

The sample holds a few counts of this clone. The chain uses TRBV19 and TRBJ1-6, with a possible D match to TRBD1 (6 bases). The CDR3 runs 13 residues. Trimming removed 4 bases from V and 12 bases from J, with 13 bases in between. The germline V gene has CDR1 LNHDA and CDR2 SQIVND (reference sequence). The CDR3 spells CASSTRQAVPLHF. The CDR3 DNA is TGTGCCAGTAGTACCCGACAGGCTGTACCCCTCCACTTT.

The rearrangement links TRBV11-2 to TRBJ2-1, with TRBD1 identical over 8 bases. The CDR3 contains 13 residues. Germline loops: CDR1 SGHAT, CDR2 FQNNGV. The junction had 8 bases not matched to a gene; V was cut back by 7 bases and J by 9 bases. The CDR3 nucleotides read TGTGCCAGCACCTGGACAGGGTCGGCTGAGCAGTTCTTC. Translated: CASTWTGSAEQFF.

This chain links TRBV7-9 with TRBJ2-7; D is ambiguous. With 1 base removed from V and 7 bases from J, the gap between germline ends came to 8 bases. The CDR3 runs 12 residues. CDR1 is SEHNR, CDR2 FQNEAQ, per germline (reference sequence). In DNA form, the CDR3 reads TGTGCCAGCAGCTTAGAATTACCGGAGCAGTACTTC. Amino acids: CASSLELPEQYF.